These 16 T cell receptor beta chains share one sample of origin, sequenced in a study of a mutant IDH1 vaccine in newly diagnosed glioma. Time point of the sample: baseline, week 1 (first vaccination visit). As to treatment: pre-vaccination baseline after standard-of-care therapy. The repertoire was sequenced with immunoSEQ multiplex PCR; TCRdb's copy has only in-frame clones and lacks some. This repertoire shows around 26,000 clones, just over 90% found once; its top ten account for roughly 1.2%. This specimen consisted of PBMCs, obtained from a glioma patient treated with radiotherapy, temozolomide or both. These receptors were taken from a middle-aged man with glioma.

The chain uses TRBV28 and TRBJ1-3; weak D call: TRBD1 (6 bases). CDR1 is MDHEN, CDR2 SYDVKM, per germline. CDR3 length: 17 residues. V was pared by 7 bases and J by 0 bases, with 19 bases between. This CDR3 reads CASNEVGQTTSGNTIYF. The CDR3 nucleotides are TGTGCCAGCAACGAGGTCGGACAGACAACCTCTGGAAACACCATATATTTT.

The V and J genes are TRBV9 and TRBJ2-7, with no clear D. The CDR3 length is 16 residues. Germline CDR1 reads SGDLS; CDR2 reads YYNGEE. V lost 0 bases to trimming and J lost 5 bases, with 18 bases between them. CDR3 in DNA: TGTGCCAGCAGCGTAGGAGATGGGCGGCAAAGGGACGAGCAGTACTTC. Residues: CASSVGDGRQRDEQYF. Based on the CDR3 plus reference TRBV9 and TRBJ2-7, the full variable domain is DSGVTQTPKHLITATGQRVTLRCSPRSGDLSVYWYQQSLDQGLQFLIQYYNGEERAKGNILERFSAQQFPDLHSELNLSSLELGDSALYFCASSVGDGRQRDEQYFGPGTRLTVT.

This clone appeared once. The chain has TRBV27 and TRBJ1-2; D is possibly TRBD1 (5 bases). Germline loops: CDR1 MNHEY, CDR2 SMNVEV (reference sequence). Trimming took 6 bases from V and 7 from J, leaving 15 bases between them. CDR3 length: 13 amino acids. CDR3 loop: CASSLGRGGGYTF. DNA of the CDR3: TGTGCCAGCAGCCTGGGGAGGGGAGGTGGCTACACCTTC.

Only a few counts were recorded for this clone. The CDR3 DNA follows: TGTGCCTGGAGACTCCGGGCCCCAAGCGGAGAGACCCAGTACTTC. Its translation: CAWRLRAPSGETQYF. The chain uses TRBV30 and TRBJ2-5; D might be TRBD2 (5 bases). Between the trimmed V and J ends, which lost 3 bases and 4 bases, there was a span of 18 bases. The CDR3 loop spans 15 amino acids. CDR1 is GTSNPN, CDR2 SVGIG, per germline (reference sequence). Full variable domain (rest looked up from reference TRBV30 and TRBJ2-5): SQTIHQWPATLVQPVGSPLSLECTVEGTSNPNLYWYRQAAGRGLQLLFYSVGIGQISSEVPQNLSASRPQDRQFILSSKKLLLSDSGFYLCAWRLRAPSGETQYFGPGTRLLVL.

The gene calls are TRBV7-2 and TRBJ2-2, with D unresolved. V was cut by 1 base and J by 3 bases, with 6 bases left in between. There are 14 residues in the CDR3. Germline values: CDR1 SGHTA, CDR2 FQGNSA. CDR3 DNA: TGTGCCAGCAGCTTAGGCCCAGACACCGGGGAGCTGTTTTTT. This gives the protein CASSLGPDTGELFF.

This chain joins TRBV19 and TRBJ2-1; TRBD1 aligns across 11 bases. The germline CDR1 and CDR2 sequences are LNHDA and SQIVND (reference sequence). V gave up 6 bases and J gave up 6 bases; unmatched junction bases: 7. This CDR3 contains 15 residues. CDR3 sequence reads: CASRPRTGGFNEQFF. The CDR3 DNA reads TGTGCCAGTAGGCCAAGGACAGGGGGCTTCAATGAGCAGTTCTTC.

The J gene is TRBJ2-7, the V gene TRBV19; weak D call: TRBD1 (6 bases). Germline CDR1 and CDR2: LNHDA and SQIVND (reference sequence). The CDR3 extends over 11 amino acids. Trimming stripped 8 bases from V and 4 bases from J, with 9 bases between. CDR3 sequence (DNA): TGTGCCAGTGAAGGGGGTTACGAGCAGTACTTC. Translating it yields CASEGGYEQYF.

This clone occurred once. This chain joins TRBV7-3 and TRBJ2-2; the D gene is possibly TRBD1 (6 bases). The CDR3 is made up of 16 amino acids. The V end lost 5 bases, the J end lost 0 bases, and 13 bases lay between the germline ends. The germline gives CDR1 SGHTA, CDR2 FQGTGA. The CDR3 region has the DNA TGTGCCAGCAGCCCCCAGGGGCGGGCGAACACCGGGGAGCTGTTTTTT. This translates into CASSPQGRANTGELFF. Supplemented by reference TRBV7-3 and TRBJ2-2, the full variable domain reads GAGVSQTPSNKVTEKGKYVELRCDPISGHTALYWYRQSLGQGPEFLIYFQGTGAADDSGLPNDRFFAVRPEGSVSTLKIQRTERGDSAVYLCASSPQGRANTGELFFGEGSRLTVL.

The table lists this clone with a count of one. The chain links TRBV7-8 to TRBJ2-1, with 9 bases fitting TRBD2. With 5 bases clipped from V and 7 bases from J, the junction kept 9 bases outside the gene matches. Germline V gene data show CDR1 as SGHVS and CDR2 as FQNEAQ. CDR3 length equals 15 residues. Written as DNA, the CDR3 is TGTGCCAGCAGCATCTCTAGCGGGAAGGGGAATGAGCAGTTCTTC. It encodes CASSISSGKGNEQFF.

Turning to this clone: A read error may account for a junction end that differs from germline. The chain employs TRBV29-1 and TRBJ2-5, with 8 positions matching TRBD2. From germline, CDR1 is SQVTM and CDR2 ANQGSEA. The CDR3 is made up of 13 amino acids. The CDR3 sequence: CSVELTGGTPLNF. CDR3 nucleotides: TGCAGCGTTGAATTAACGGGAGGGACTCCATTAAACTTC.

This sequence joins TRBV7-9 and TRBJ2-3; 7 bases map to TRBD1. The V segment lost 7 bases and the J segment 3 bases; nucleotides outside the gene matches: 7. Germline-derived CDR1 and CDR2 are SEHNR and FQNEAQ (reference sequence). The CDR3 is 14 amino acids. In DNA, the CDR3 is TGTGCCAGCATCCAATACAGGGGAACAGATACGCAGTATTTT. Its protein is CASIQYRGTDTQYF.

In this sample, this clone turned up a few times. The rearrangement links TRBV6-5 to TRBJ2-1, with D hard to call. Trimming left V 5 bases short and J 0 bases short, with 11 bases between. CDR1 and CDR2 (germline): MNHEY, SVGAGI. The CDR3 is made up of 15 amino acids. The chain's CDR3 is CASSPDISSYNEQFF. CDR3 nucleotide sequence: TGTGCCAGCAGTCCCGACATCAGCTCCTACAATGAGCAGTTCTTC.

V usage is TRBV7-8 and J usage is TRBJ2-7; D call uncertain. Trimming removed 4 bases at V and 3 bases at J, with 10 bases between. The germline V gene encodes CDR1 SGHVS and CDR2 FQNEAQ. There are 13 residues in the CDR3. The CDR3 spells CASSSGPNYEQYF. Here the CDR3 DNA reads TGTGCCAGCAGCTCCGGACCTAACTACGAGCAGTACTTC. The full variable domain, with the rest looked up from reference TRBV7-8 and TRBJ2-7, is GAGVSQSPRYKVAKRGQDVALRCDPISGHVSLFWYQQALGQGPEFLTYFQNEAQLDKSGLPSDRFFAERPEGSVSTLKIQRTQQEDSAVYLCASSSGPNYEQYFGPGTRLTVT.

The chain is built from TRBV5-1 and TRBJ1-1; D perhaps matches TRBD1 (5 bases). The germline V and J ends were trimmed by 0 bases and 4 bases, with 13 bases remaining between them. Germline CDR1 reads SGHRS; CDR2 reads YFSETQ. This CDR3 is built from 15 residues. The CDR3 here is CASSLEPGGITEAFF. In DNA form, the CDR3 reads TGCGCCAGCAGCTTGGAACCCGGGGGAATCACTGAAGCTTTCTTT.

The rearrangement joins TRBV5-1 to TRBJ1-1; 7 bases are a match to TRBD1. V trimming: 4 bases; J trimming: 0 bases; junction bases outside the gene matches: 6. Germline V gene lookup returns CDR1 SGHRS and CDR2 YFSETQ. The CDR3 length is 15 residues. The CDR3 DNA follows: TGCGCCAGCAGCACAGGGACAGTAATGAACACTGAAGCTTTCTTT. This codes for CASSTGTVMNTEAFF. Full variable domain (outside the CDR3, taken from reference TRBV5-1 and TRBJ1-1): KAGVTQTPRYLIKTRGQQVTLSCSPISGHRSVSWYQQTPGQGLQFLFEYFSETQRNKGNFPGRFSGRQFSNSRSEMNVSTLELGDSALYLCASSTGTVMNTEAFFGQGTRLTVV.

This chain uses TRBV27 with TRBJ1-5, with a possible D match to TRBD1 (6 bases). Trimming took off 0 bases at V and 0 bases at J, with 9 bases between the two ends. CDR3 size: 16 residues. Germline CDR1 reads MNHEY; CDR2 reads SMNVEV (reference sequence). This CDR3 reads CASSLSPGHSNQPQHF. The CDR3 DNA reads TGTGCCAGCAGTTTATCCCCGGGACATAGCAATCAGCCCCAGCATTTT.